These T cell receptor beta chains were read from a single sample in a study of early T cells in non-severe SARS-CoV-2 infection. One entry per CDR3 protein results from TCRdb running MiXCR on the 5' RACE reads. The table has fewer than 75,000 distinct CDR3 sequences, more than 15% seen once; the top ten hold more than 7.5%. Sequencing used whole blood, obtained at baseline. The receptors come from an adult who was a healthcare worker with PCR-confirmed SARS-CoV-2 infection or an uninfected control (not recorded which). CDR3s include the opening cysteine and the closing phenylalanine or tryptophan. Each record gives: J gene, clone size, D gene, V gene, CDR3 DNA, CDR3 protein. The D gene is left open where the match is weak. The listing skips clone size in some rows; elsewhere it reads once, few, many or a size class.

>TRBJ2-7|few|TRBD1|TRBV5-1
TGCGCCAGCAGCGGGGACAGCCTAACCTACGAGCAGTACTTC
CASSGDSLTYEQYF
>TRBJ2-3|.|TRBD2|TRBV20-1
TGCAGTGCTGCCCGGACTAGCGGGGGCACAGATACGCAGTATTTT
CSAARTSGGTDTQYF
>TRBJ2-7|.|TRBD1|TRBV5-1
TGCGCCAGCAGCTTGTACAGGGGGCGTGGTGAGCAGTACTTC
CASSLYRGRGEQYF
>TRBJ2-3|.|.|TRBV9
TGTGCCAGCAGCGTAGTGGGCGCGTCTAGCACAGATACGCAGTATTTT
CASSVVGASSTDTQYF
>TRBJ2-5|.|.|TRBV6-1
TGTGCCAGCAGTGAACATCAAGAGACCCAGTACTTC
CASSEHQETQYF
>TRBJ2-3|.|.|TRBV2
TGTGCCAGCAGGGAGGGGCCCAGCACGATCACAGATACGCAGTATTTT
CASREGPSTITDTQYF
>TRBJ1-1|.|.|TRBV29-1
TGCAGCGTTGAAGATGTGGTGAACACTGAAGCTTTCTTT
CSVEDVVNTEAFF
>TRBJ2-1|few|.|TRBV11-2
TGTGCCAGCAGCTTAGCTCGGTACTACAATGAGCAGTTCTTC
CASSLARYYNEQFF
>TRBJ2-7|.|TRBD2|TRBV4-2
TGTGCCAGCAGCCAAGACGTAGCGGGAGTACGGCTCCCGTCCTACGAGCAGTACTTC
CASSQDVAGVRLPSYEQYF
>TRBJ1-2|many|.|TRBV6-5
TGTGCCAGCAGTTACTCGGGAAAGACCAACTATGGCTACACCTTC
CASSYSGKTNYGYTF
>TRBJ2-5|many|.|TRBV6-5
TGTGCCAGCAGTTACTTAGGGAGTCGGGAGACCCAGTACTTC
CASSYLGSRETQYF
>TRBJ2-2|.|.|TRBV6-5
TGTGCCAGCAGTTACTCAGGGAGGCAGAACACCGGGGAGCTGTTTTTT
CASSYSGRQNTGELFF
>TRBJ1-4|few|TRBD1|TRBV27
TGTGCCAGCAGTTTTCGACAGGGGCGGAATGAAAAACTGTTTTTT
CASSFRQGRNEKLFF
>TRBJ2-1|.|.|TRBV13
TGTGCCAGCAGCCTCCCACGAGTGGCTAGACCCAATGAGCAGTTCTTC
CASSLPRVARPNEQFF
>TRBJ1-6|.|.|TRBV30
TGTGCCTGGAGCACCGGACCGAATTCACCCCTCCACTTT
CAWSTGPNSPLHF
>TRBJ2-7|.|TRBD2|TRBV7-2
TGTGCCAGCACCCCCCCCTGGACTAGCGGGAGTCCAAACTACGAGCAGTACTTC
CASTPPWTSGSPNYEQYF
>TRBJ2-4|many|.|TRBV14
TGTGCCAGCAGCCAAGATGGGGGGGCCAAAAACATTCAGTACTTC
CASSQDGGAKNIQYF
>TRBJ2-5|.|.|TRBV5-4
TGTGCCAGCAGCCCGCGGGACCAAGAGACCCAGTACTTC
CASSPRDQETQYF
>TRBJ2-2|.|.|TRBV25-1
TGTGCCAGCACGGACCAGAACACCGGGGAGCTGTTTTTT
CASTDQNTGELFF
>TRBJ2-5|few|.|TRBV2
TGTGCCAGCAGTCATGCCAAGGGGACCCAGTACTTC
CASSHAKGTQYF
>TRBJ1-1|.|.|TRBV6-1
TGTGCCAGCAGTACCGACAGGATAAACACTGAAGCTTTCTTT
CASSTDRINTEAFF
>TRBJ2-1|few|.|TRBV24-1
TGTGCCACCAGTGATGCGACACGGGACACTGAGCAGTTCTTC
CATSDATRDTEQFF
>TRBJ1-1|few|.|TRBV5-1
TGCGCCAGCTTGGGGGAGACTGAAGCTTTCTTT
CASLGETEAFF
>TRBJ1-5|.|.|TRBV7-9
TGTGCCAGCAGCTTGGCTTCTAATCAGCCCCAGCATTTT
CASSLASNQPQHF
>TRBJ2-3|few|TRBD2|TRBV7-2
TGTGCCAGCAGCTCGACTAGCGGGGGAACATATACGCAGTATTTT
CASSSTSGGTYTQYF
>TRBJ2-5|few|.|TRBV10-1
TGCGCCAGCAGTGCGTCGAAAAAGGAAGAGACCCAGTACTTC
CASSASKKEETQYF
>TRBJ2-5|many|.|TRBV18
TGTGCCAGCAGCCCCGGGGAGACCCAGTACTTC
CASSPGETQYF
>TRBJ2-3|few|.|TRBV7-2
TGTGCCAGCAGATCGTCAGGCACAGATACGCAGTATTTT
CASRSSGTDTQYF
>TRBJ1-6|.|TRBD1|TRBV12-3/TRBV12-4
TGTGCCAGCAGTGTGAACAGGGGTTCACCCCTCCACTTT
CASSVNRGSPLHF
>TRBJ2-1|.|TRBD1|TRBV13
TGTGCCAGCAGCTTACGGACAGGGATATTGGACTTC
CASSLRTGILDF
>TRBJ2-5|.|.|TRBV6-2/TRBV6-3
TGTGCCAGCAGGGGACCTTCCTTCGGGGAGACCCAGTACTTC
CASRGPSFGETQYF
>TRBJ1-5|.|.|TRBV27
TGTGCCAGCAGTTTTCGAGTATTTGATCAGCCCCAGCATTTT
CASSFRVFDQPQHF
>TRBJ2-2|many|.|TRBV6-2/TRBV6-3
TGTGCCAGCAGTAGGGGTGCGGGAAACACCGGGGAGCTGTTTTTT
CASSRGAGNTGELFF
>TRBJ2-1|.|.|TRBV13
TGTGCCAGCAGCCCGCAAAGGAATGAGCAGTTCTTC
CASSPQRNEQFF
>TRBJ2-7|few|TRBD1|TRBV18
TGTGCCAGCACACCGGGACAGGGAGGCTACGAGCAGTACTTC
CASTPGQGGYEQYF
>TRBJ1-6|.|.|TRBV5-4
TGTGCCAGCAGCTTGATGGCAGATTCACCCCTCCACTTT
CASSLMADSPLHF
>TRBJ2-7|few|.|TRBV6-5
TGTGCCAGCAGTTACTCCAGCGCACAGGCTTCCTACGAGCAGTACTTC
CASSYSSAQASYEQYF
>TRBJ2-7|many|.|TRBV18
TGTGCCAGCTCACCTCCCGGGACTGCTTCCTACGAGCAGTACTTC
CASSPPGTASYEQYF
>TRBJ2-7|.|.|TRBV7-8
TGTGCCAGCAGCTTCCCATCAGGGGACTACGAGCAGTACTTC
CASSFPSGDYEQYF
>TRBJ2-4|few|.|TRBV5-4
TGTGCCAGCAGCGCATGGACAGCACAAGCCAAAAACATTCAGTACTTC
CASSAWTAQAKNIQYF
>TRBJ2-1|.|.|TRBV18
TGTGCCAGCTCACCTGGACCCGACAGCTACAATGAGCAGTTCTTC
CASSPGPDSYNEQFF
>TRBJ2-1|few|TRBD2|TRBV20-1
TGCAGTGCTAGCCCTGGTAGCGGGAGTGAGCAGTTCTTC
CSASPGSGSEQFF
>TRBJ2-1|few|TRBD2|TRBV6-1
TGTGCCAGCAGCGCACTAGCGGGTTTTAACAATGAGCAGTTCTTC
CASSALAGFNNEQFF
>TRBJ1-5|.|TRBD1|TRBV28
TGTGCCAGCAGTCCTCCGGGACAGGAGAATCCCCAGCATTTT
CASSPPGQENPQHF